A selection of T cell receptor beta chains follows, all from one sample in a study of brain T cells in children with intractable seizures. Sequenced by immunoSEQ multiplex PCR; TCRdb stores in-frame clones only, minus some. This table holds roughly 110,000 clones, roughly 92% found once. The sample in question was peripheral blood, obtained at surgery. The source is a boy younger than two with hemimegalencephaly and intractable seizures. CDR3s include the opening cysteine and the closing phenylalanine or tryptophan. The order of the fields is V gene, J gene, D gene, CDR3 protein, CDR3 DNA. D genes are given only for firm matches.

v_call: TRBV27; j_call: TRBJ2-3; d_call: NA; cdr3_aa: CASSSYTDTQYF; cdr3_nt: TGTGCCAGCAGTTCCTACACAGATACGCAGTATTTT
v_call: TRBV28; j_call: TRBJ2-1; d_call: NA; cdr3_aa: CASRFLGDEQFF; cdr3_nt: TGTGCCAGCAGGTTTTTGGGCGATGAGCAGTTCTTC
v_call: TRBV4-3; j_call: TRBJ2-6; d_call: TRBD1; cdr3_aa: CASSQANRGHLFGANVLTF; cdr3_nt: TGCGCCAGCAGCCAAGCCAACAGGGGACACCTTTTTGGGGCCAACGTCCTGACTTTC
v_call: TRBV10-3; j_call: TRBJ1-2; d_call: TRBD1; cdr3_aa: CAISEGQAGYYGYTF; cdr3_nt: TGTGCCATCAGTGAAGGACAGGCGGGGTACTATGGCTACACCTTC
v_call: TRBV6-5; j_call: TRBJ2-7; d_call: TRBD1; cdr3_aa: CASSYLTGRLGEQYF; cdr3_nt: TGTGCCAGCAGTTACTTGACAGGGAGATTGGGCGAGCAGTACTTC
v_call: TRBV5-6; j_call: TRBJ1-2; d_call: NA; cdr3_aa: CASSFYGTGSLDGYTF; cdr3_nt: TGTGCCAGCAGCTTCTACGGAACAGGGAGCTTGGATGGCTACACCTTC
v_call: TRBV9; j_call: TRBJ2-1; d_call: TRBD2; cdr3_aa: CASSVVREGAPYNEQFF; cdr3_nt: TGTGCCAGCAGCGTAGTGCGGGAGGGGGCACCCTACAATGAGCAGTTCTTC
v_call: TRBV4-3; j_call: TRBJ1-1; d_call: NA; cdr3_aa: CASSQDDRTAKTEAFF; cdr3_nt: TGCGCCAGCAGCCAAGATGACAGGACGGCGAAAACTGAAGCTTTCTTT
v_call: TRBV5-4; j_call: TRBJ1-5; d_call: NA; cdr3_aa: CASSRGSNQPQHF; cdr3_nt: TGTGCCAGCAGTAGGGGGTCGAATCAGCCCCAGCATTTT
v_call: TRBV5-1; j_call: TRBJ2-7; d_call: NA; cdr3_aa: CASFDSTYEQYF; cdr3_nt: TGCGCCAGCTTCGACTCAACCTACGAGCAGTACTTC
v_call: TRBV4-3; j_call: TRBJ2-1; d_call: NA; cdr3_aa: CASSQSAASNEQFF; cdr3_nt: TGCGCCAGCAGCCAAAGTGCGGCGTCGAATGAGCAGTTCTTC